One sample yielded the 2 T cell receptor beta chains listed below, sequenced in a study of T cells after somatic rescue of genetic block. Data came from immunoSEQ multiplex PCR; TCRdb stores just in-frame clones and leaves some out. The repertoire includes more than 65,000 clones, just over 90% of them detected once, and 2.8% sits in the top ten. Sequenced sample: peripheral blood mononuclear cells (PBMCs). These receptors were obtained from a man aged 25 to 40.

Details on this clone: Other DNA sequences in this sample translate to the same CDR3. CDR3 coding DNA: TGTGCCAGTAGTGGAGGGACAGGGAGAACCTACAATGAGCAGTTCTTC. Its translation is CASSGGTGRTYNEQFF. This chain links TRBV19 with TRBJ2-1; TRBD1 agrees at 9 bases. CDR1 is LNHDA, CDR2 SQIVND, per germline (reference sequence). CDR3 length: 16 residues. Losses at the gene ends were 5 bases for V and 2 bases for J; bases not matched to a gene: 7.

The J gene is TRBJ1-1, the V gene TRBV5-4; unclear D gene. The CDR3 sequence is 12 residues long. Trimming shortened V by 4 bases and J by 4 bases, and 8 bases separated the two germline ends. The germline V gene has CDR1 SGHNT and CDR2 YYREEE (reference sequence). For the CDR3, the DNA is TGTGCCAGCAGCCCCTCAGTCACTGAAGCTTTCTTT. Its protein is CASSPSVTEAFF.